These 25 T cell receptor beta chains came from one sample sequenced in a study of PD-1 blockade in classical Hodgkin lymphoma. There was relapse after autologous stem cell transplantation in every patient, and there was variation in brentuximab vedotin exposure. Data came from immunoSEQ multiplex PCR; TCRdb stores just in-frame clones and leaves some out. The table lists 100,000 or so clones, approximately 90% of them singletons. The sequencing here drew on peripheral blood mononuclear cells (PBMCs), taken before the second cycle of nivolumab. These receptors originate from a human donor with classical Hodgkin lymphoma.

Written as DNA, the CDR3 is TGTGCCAGCAGCCTTGCGAGGGGGGCCTACGAGCAGTACTTC. Translating it yields CASSLARGAYEQYF. V is TRBV5-4 and J is TRBJ2-7; D is perhaps TRBD1 or TRBD2 (6 bases each). Trimming stripped 4 bases from V and 2 bases from J, with 13 bases between. This CDR3 is 14 amino acids long. Germline lookup yields CDR1 SGHNT and CDR2 YYREEE (reference sequence).

The rearrangement links TRBV7-3 to TRBJ2-5; tentatively, D is TRBD2 (7 bases). V was pared by 4 bases and J by 4 bases, with 16 bases between. Germline CDR1 is SGHTA and CDR2 is FQGTGA. CDR3 size: 15 residues. The CDR3 DNA reads TGTGCCAGCAGCTCTGGGGGGGCTGCGGGAGAGACCCAGTACTTC. Translated, it gives CASSSGGAAGETQYF.

This chain connects TRBV11-3 to TRBJ2-3; D call uncertain. The CDR3 is 14 residues long. Germline CDR1 is SGHNT and CDR2 is YENEEA. Trimming took 5 bases from V and 0 from J, leaving 9 bases between them. DNA for the CDR3: TGTGCCAGCAGCCTCGGAGCTAGCACAGATACGCAGTATTTT. The encoded protein is CASSLGASTDTQYF.

The chain joins TRBV6-4 to TRBJ2-5; the D call may be TRBD1 or TRBD2 (5 bases each). Germline V gene data show CDR1 as MRHNA and CDR2 as SNTAGT. V was shortened by 5 bases and J by 1 base, with 14 bases between the two germline ends. CDR3 size: 15 residues. This CDR3 is CASSLGASSQETQYF. The CDR3 nucleotides are TGTGCCAGCAGTCTCGGGGCATCTTCCCAAGAGACCCAGTACTTC.

The V call is TRBV19, the J call TRBJ2-1; perhaps TRBD2 as D (6 bases). Trimming stripped 8 bases from V and 5 bases from J, with 16 bases between. Germline values: CDR1 LNHDA, CDR2 SQIVND (reference sequence). The CDR3 spans 14 residues. The CDR3 is CASLAIPGDNEQFF. The CDR3 DNA reads TGTGCCAGTTTGGCCATTCCGGGGGACAATGAGCAGTTCTTC.

V usage is TRBV13 and J usage is TRBJ1-6, with TRBD1 matching over 7 bases. The V gene's germline CDR1 is PRHDT and CDR2 FYEKMQ (reference sequence). The V segment lost 5 bases and the J segment 7 bases; nucleotides outside the gene matches: 8. The CDR3 consists of 15 residues. CDR3 bases: TGTGCCAGCAGCCCCCCGGGACAGTTAAATTCACCCCTCCACTTT. Amino acid sequence: CASSPPGQLNSPLHF. The full variable domain, its missing parts supplied by reference TRBV13 and TRBJ1-6, is AAGVIQSPRHLIKEKRETATLKCYPIPRHDTVYWYQQGPGQDPQFLISFYEKMQSDKGSIPDRFSAQQFSDYHSELNMSSLELGDSALYFCASSPPGQLNSPLHFGNGTRLTVT.

V is TRBV7-9 and J is TRBJ1-2, with D maybe TRBD1 (5 bases). The CDR3 extends over 15 amino acids. In germline, CDR1 is SEHNR, CDR2 FQNEAQ (reference sequence). V lost 5 bases and J lost 6, with 19 bases in between. The CDR3 spells CASSISGAGFDGYTF. The CDR3 DNA reads as TGTGCCAGCAGCATTAGCGGGGCCGGGTTCGATGGCTACACCTTC.

In its sample, this clone was seen once. The chain recombines TRBV18 with TRBJ1-6; D unresolved. The V gene lost 6 bases and the J gene lost 5 bases, with 20 bases spanning the gap. Germline V CDR1 and CDR2: KGHSH, LQKENI. The CDR3 runs to 17 residues. CDR3 bases: TGTGCCAGCTCCCTAACCCAAAGAGGTGGAAATAATTCACCCCTCCACTTT. As protein: CASSLTQRGGNNSPLHF.

This clone was counted a single time. The chain couples TRBV11-2 to TRBJ2-3; 10 nucleotides align to TRBD2. This CDR3 spans 17 amino acids. Germline CDR1 reads SGHAT; CDR2 reads FQNNGV. The V gene end was trimmed by 5 bases and the J gene end by 8 bases; junction bases not matched to a gene: 16. CDR3 DNA: TGTGCCAGCAGCAGCGAAGTAGCGGGGGGTGTTGTAGGTACGCAGTATTTT. Amino acids: CASSSEVAGGVVGTQYF. Using reference TRBV11-2 and TRBJ2-3 for the parts outside the CDR3, the full variable domain is EAGVAQSPRYKIIEKRQSVAFWCNPISGHATLYWYQQILGQGPKLLIQFQNNGVVDDSQLPKDRFSAERLKGVDSTLKIQPAKLEDSAVYLCASSSEVAGGVVGTQYFGPGTRLTVL.

CDR3 DNA: TGTGCCAGTAGTATAACAACGGGGGCGGCCTACAATGAGCAGTTCTTC. It codes for CASSITTGAAYNEQFF. The V call is TRBV19, the J call TRBJ2-1; D may match TRBD1 or TRBD2 (6 bases each). Trimming shortened V by 2 bases and J by 2 bases, and 13 bases separated the two germline ends. Germline V gene sequence: CDR1 LNHDA, CDR2 SQIVND (reference sequence). The CDR3 spans 16 residues.

This chain uses TRBV19 with TRBJ1-2, with D uncertain. The V end lost 7 bases, the J end lost 4 bases, and 19 bases lay between the germline ends. This CDR3 contains 15 residues. In germline, CDR1 is LNHDA, CDR2 SQIVND (reference sequence). CDR3 sequence reads: CASTYQGGLSYGYTF. The CDR3 region has the DNA TGTGCCAGTACCTACCAAGGAGGCCTCTCCTATGGCTACACCTTC.

This clone was detected only once. The chain carries TRBV27 and TRBJ1-4; maybe TRBD1 (6 bases). Germline CDR1 reads MNHEY; CDR2 reads SMNVEV (reference sequence). The CDR3 is 15 amino acids. V lost 3 bases and J 4 bases, leaving 12 bases between the germline ends. The DNA of the CDR3 is TGTGCCAGCAGTTTGTCCCAGGGGTTTAATGAAAAACTGTTTTTT. Translation: CASSLSQGFNEKLFF.

The chain is built from TRBV11-2 and TRBJ2-7; no clear D. This CDR3 has 12 residues. Germline V lookup: CDR1 SGHAT, CDR2 FQNNGV. Trimming left V 6 bases short and J 5 bases short, with 11 bases between. CDR3: CASREYSNEQYF. CDR3 DNA sequence: TGTGCCAGCAGGGAGTATTCGAACGAGCAGTACTTC.

This clone turned up a few times. This chain links TRBV18 with TRBJ2-3; tentative D call: TRBD1 (6 bases). CDR1 is KGHSH, CDR2 LQKENI, per germline. The CDR3 runs to 15 residues. With 2 bases removed from V and 2 bases from J, the gap between germline ends came to 11 bases. In nucleotides, the CDR3 is TGTGCCAGCTCACCAAACAGGGTTGACACAGATACGCAGTATTTT. Its protein is CASSPNRVDTDTQYF.

The chain joins TRBV4-3 to TRBJ2-1; D not resolved. The CDR3 consists of 15 residues. The germline V gene encodes CDR1 LGHNA and CDR2 YSLEER. V shed 0 bases and J shed 6 bases, with 12 bases lying between them. The CDR3 bases are TGCGCCAGCAGCCAAGAATCGCGACCGGGCAATGAGCAGTTCTTC. Its protein product is CASSQESRPGNEQFF.

The chain combines TRBV11-3 with TRBJ2-1, with 11 positions matching TRBD2. This CDR3 is 15 amino acids long. V gave up 3 bases and J gave up 5 bases; unmatched junction bases: 3. The germline V gene encodes CDR1 SGHNT and CDR2 YENEEA. CDR3 coding DNA: TGTGCCAGCAGCTTCGGGACTAGCGGACACAATGAGCAGTTCTTC. Its translation is CASSFGTSGHNEQFF.

This clone was detected once. The chain carries TRBV7-2 and TRBJ2-3; 9 positions agree with TRBD1. The V gene's germline CDR1 is SGHTA and CDR2 FQGNSA. After removal of 7 bases from V and 5 bases from J, the junction contained 10 bases not matched to a gene. This CDR3 is built from 15 residues. The CDR3 reads CASNLDRGVGDTQYF. In DNA, the CDR3 is TGTGCCAGCAACCTAGACAGGGGGGTAGGAGATACGCAGTATTTT. The entire variable domain, with the rest obtained from reference TRBV7-2 and TRBJ2-3, is as follows: GAGVSQSPSNKVTEKGKDVELRCDPISGHTALYWYRQSLGQGLEFLIYFQGNSAPDKSGLPSDRFSAERTGGSVSTLTIQRTQQEDSAVYLCASNLDRGVGDTQYFGPGTRLTVL.

V gene TRBV6-5 combines with J gene TRBJ2-1, with a tentative D call TRBD2 (5 bases). Germline loops: CDR1 MNHEY, CDR2 SVGAGI. This CDR3 has 13 residues. Trimming removed 4 bases at V and 5 bases at J, with 9 bases between. CDR3 region: CASSSDWNNEQFF. In DNA, the CDR3 is TGTGCCAGCAGTTCGGACTGGAACAATGAGCAGTTCTTC.

V is TRBV7-2 and J is TRBJ2-7; 7 bases fit TRBD1. This CDR3 region has 15 residues. CDR1 is SGHTA, CDR2 FQGNSA, per germline. V lost 5 bases and J lost 3; bases outside the gene matches: 10. As DNA, the CDR3 is TGTGCCAGCAGCAAGACAGGGCCGATACTCTACGAGCAGTACTTC. Translation gives CASSKTGPILYEQYF.

The J gene is TRBJ2-7, the V gene TRBV9; 10 nucleotides align to TRBD1. CDR1 is SGDLS and CDR2 is YYNGEE in the germline V gene. This CDR3 region has 16 residues. V trimming: 5 bases; J trimming: 2 bases; junction bases outside the gene matches: 10. The CDR3 DNA reads TGTGCCAGCAGTTCCGGGACAGGGGTCCCTCCCTACGAGCAGTACTTC. Residues: CASSSGTGVPPYEQYF.

This rearrangement joins TRBV4-2 to TRBJ1-6; D gene ambiguous. CDR1 is LGHNA and CDR2 is YNFKEQ in the germline V gene. The CDR3 runs to 14 residues. The V gene lost 0 bases and the J gene lost 10 bases, with 10 bases spanning the gap. The CDR3 region is CASSQEAQPSPLHF. The CDR3 DNA reads TGTGCCAGCAGCCAAGAGGCCCAGCCCTCACCCCTCCACTTT.

The chain couples TRBV7-2 to TRBJ1-4; no clear D. Per the germline V gene, CDR1 is SGHTA and CDR2 is FQGNSA. Deletions cut 1 base from V and 0 bases from J, with 12 bases between. The CDR3 runs to 17 residues. The CDR3 here is CASSLVPLAATNEKLFF. Here the CDR3 DNA reads TGTGCCAGCAGCTTAGTTCCCCTGGCAGCAACTAATGAAAAACTGTTTTTT. The full variable domain, its missing parts supplied by reference TRBV7-2 and TRBJ1-4, is GAGVSQSPSNKVTEKGKDVELRCDPISGHTALYWYRQSLGQGLEFLIYFQGNSAPDKSGLPSDRFSAERTGGSVSTLTIQRTQQEDSAVYLCASSLVPLAATNEKLFFGSGTQLSVL.

This clone was picked up one time. This chain joins TRBV5-1 and TRBJ2-2; D is unresolved. V lost 0 bases and J 3 bases, leaving 15 bases between the germline ends. Germline CDR1 reads SGHRS; CDR2 reads YFSETQ. The CDR3 extends over 17 amino acids. The CDR3 loop is CASSLARSPPHTGELFF. For the CDR3, the DNA is TGCGCCAGCAGCTTGGCCAGGAGCCCACCTCACACCGGGGAGCTGTTTTTT.

The chain uses TRBV7-9 and TRBJ2-5, with a tentative D call TRBD1 (5 bases). Trimming removed 5 bases from V and 1 base from J, with 17 bases in between. Per the germline V gene, CDR1 is SEHNR and CDR2 is FQNEAQ (reference sequence). The length of the CDR3 is 16 residues. The CDR3 bases are TGTGCCAGCAGCGCCCATAACCAGGGCACCCAAGAGACCCAGTACTTC. Protein: CASSAHNQGTQETQYF. Complete variable domain (other parts from reference TRBV7-9 and TRBJ2-5): DTGVSQNPRHKITKRGQNVTFRCDPISEHNRLYWYRQTLGQGPEFLTYFQNEAQLEKSRLLSDRFSAERPKGSFSTLEIQRTEQGDSAMYLCASSAHNQGTQETQYFGPGTRLLVL.

A single count supports this clone. CDR3 protein: CASSGDGKNIQYF. CDR3 nucleotide sequence: TGTGCCAGCAGTGGGGACGGGAAAAACATTCAGTACTTC. The chain links TRBV6-6 to TRBJ2-4, with D perhaps matching TRBD1 or TRBD2 (5 bases each). The germline V gene encodes CDR1 MNHNY and CDR2 SVGAGI (reference sequence). The CDR3 length is 13 residues. V was shortened by 5 bases and J by 4 bases, with 9 bases between the two germline ends.